These 2 T cell receptor beta chains share one sample of origin, sequenced in a study of blood T cell repertoires in COVID-19. TCRdb keeps only in-frame clones here, not all; method: immunoSEQ multiplex PCR. Of 150,000 to 250,000 clones listed, roughly three quarters are singletons. Sequences were obtained from peripheral blood. The receptors were gathered from a woman aged 40-49 years with COVID-19, enrolled during active disease.

The rearrangement joins TRBV30 to TRBJ1-6; 8 nucleotides line up with TRBD1. CDR3 length: 14 residues. Per germline, CDR1 GTSNPN and CDR2 SVGIG (reference sequence). The V segment lost 5 bases and the J segment 12 bases; nucleotides outside the gene matches: 12. CDR3 DNA: TGTGCCTGGGTTACAGGGGGAACTCTCAGACCCCTCCACTTT. This encodes CAWVTGGTLRPLHF.

The chain combines TRBV7-9 with TRBJ2-7; D gene unclear. V lost 6 bases and J 2 bases, leaving 11 bases between the germline ends. This CDR3 spans 13 amino acids. Germline CDR1 is SEHNR and CDR2 is FQNEAQ (reference sequence). CDR3 in amino acids: CASRRHSTYEQYF. The CDR3 nucleotides read TGTGCCAGCAGGAGGCATTCTACCTACGAGCAGTACTTC. Looking up the rest from reference TRBV7-9 and TRBJ2-7 gives the full variable domain: DTGVSQNPRHKITKRGQNVTFRCDPISEHNRLYWYRQTLGQGPEFLTYFQNEAQLEKSRLLSDRFSAERPKGSFSTLEIQRTEQGDSAMYLCASRRHSTYEQYFGPGTRLTVT.